The clone carrying this T cell receptor beta chain occurred many times. Its antigen is not known. The data belong to a study of molecular identifiers for immune sequencing clone quantification. About the study: Naive CD8 cell RNA, from roughly 20,000 or 100,000 cells, was split five ways in replicates, with four sequenced. The study's findings and limits: Beyond 20 RNA copies, clones held over 98% of effector molecules, compared with under 1% in naive cells.

The ends were cut back, 2 bases at V and 7 bases at J, with 14 bases in the middle. From germline, CDR1 is SEHNR and CDR2 FQNEAQ (reference sequence). CDR3 length equals 14 residues. With listed TCR primers and previously described methods, bulk TCR libraries were prepared. TCRdb reprocessed the PCR reads via MiXCR and lists one record per CDR3 protein. The sample holds more than 550,000 distinct CDR3 sequences, about 25% seen once. The genes are TRBV7-9 and TRBJ2-5; either TRBD1 or TRBD2 may fit D (5 bases each). Sequencing was performed on naive CD8+ T cells from blood, with Jurkat cell RNA spiked in. Sample subset: FACS-sorted CD8+CD4-CCR7+CD45RA+ naive T cells. This receptor was obtained from a human donor in good health. Some libraries in this study had Jurkat cell RNA spiked in. CDR3 sequence: CASSLSRDRRTQYF. The CDR3 DNA is TGTGCCAGCAGCTTATCCCGGGACCGCAGGACCCAGTACTTC.